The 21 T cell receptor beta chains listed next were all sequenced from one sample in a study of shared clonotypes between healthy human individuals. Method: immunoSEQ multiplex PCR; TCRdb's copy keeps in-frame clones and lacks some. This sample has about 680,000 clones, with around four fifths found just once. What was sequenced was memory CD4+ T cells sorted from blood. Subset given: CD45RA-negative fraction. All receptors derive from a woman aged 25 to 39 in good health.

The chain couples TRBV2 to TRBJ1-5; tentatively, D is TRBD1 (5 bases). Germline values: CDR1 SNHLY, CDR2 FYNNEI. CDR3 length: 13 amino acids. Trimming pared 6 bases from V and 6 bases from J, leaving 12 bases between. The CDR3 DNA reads TGTGCCAGCAGGGAGACAGCGGCTCAGCCCCAGCATTTT. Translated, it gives CASRETAAQPQHF.

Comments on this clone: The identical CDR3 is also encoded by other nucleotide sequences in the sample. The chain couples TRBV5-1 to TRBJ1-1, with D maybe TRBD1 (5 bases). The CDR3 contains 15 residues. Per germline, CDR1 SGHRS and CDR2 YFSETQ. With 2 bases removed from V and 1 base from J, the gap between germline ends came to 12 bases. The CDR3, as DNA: TGCGCCAGCAGCTTAGTTCCAGGGACGAACACTGAAGCTTTCTTT. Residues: CASSLVPGTNTEAFF.

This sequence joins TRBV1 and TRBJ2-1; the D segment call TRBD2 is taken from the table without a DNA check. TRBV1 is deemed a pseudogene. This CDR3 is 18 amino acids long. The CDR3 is CTSSPPNSPGLFINEQFF. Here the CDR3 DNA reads TGCACCAGCAGCCCCCCTAACTCCCCGGGACTATTTATAAATGAGCAGTTCTTC.

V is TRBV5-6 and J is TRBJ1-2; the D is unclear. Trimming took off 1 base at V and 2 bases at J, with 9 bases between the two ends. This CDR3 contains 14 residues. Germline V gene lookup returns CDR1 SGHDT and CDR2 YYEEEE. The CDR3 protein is CASSLPIQNYGYTF. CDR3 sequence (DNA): TGTGCCAGCAGCTTGCCTATCCAGAACTATGGCTACACCTTC. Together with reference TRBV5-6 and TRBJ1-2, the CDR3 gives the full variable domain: DAGVTQSPTHLIKTRGQQVTLRCSPKSGHDTVSWYQQALGQGPQFIFQYYEEEERQRGNFPDRFSGHQFPNYSSELNVNALLLGDSALYLCASSLPIQNYGYTFGSGTRLTVV.

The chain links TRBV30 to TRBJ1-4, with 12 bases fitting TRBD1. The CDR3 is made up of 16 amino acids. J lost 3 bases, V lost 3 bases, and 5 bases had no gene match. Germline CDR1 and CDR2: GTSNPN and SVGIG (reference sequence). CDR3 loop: CAWRGTGGLANEKLFF. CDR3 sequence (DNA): TGTGCCTGGAGAGGGACAGGGGGCTTGGCTAATGAAAAACTGTTTTTT.

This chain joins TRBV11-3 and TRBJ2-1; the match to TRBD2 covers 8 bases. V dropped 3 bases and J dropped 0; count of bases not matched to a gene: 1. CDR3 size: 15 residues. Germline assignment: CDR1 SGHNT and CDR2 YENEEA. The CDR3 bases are TGTGCCAGCAGCTTGGCGGGAGGCTCCTACAATGAGCAGTTCTTC. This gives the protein CASSLAGGSYNEQFF.

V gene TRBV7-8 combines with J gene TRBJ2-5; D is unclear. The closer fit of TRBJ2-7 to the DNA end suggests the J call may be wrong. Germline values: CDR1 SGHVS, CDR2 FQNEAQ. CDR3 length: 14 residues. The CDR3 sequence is CASSPGGRSYEQYF. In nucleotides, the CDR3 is TGTGCCAGCAGCCCCGGTGGCAGATCTTACGAGCAGTACTTC.

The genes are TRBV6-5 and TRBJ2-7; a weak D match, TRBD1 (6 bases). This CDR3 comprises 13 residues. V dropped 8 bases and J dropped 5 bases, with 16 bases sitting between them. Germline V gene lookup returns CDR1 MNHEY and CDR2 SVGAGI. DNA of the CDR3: TGTGCCAGCTTTCCGGGACATAGCCACGAGCAGTACTTC. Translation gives CASFPGHSHEQYF.

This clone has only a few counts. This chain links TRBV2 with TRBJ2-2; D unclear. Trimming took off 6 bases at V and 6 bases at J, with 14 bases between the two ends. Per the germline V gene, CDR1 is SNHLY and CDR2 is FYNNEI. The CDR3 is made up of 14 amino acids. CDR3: CASSPIVGAGELFF. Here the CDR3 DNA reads TGTGCCAGCAGCCCGATAGTTGGGGCCGGGGAGCTGTTTTTT.

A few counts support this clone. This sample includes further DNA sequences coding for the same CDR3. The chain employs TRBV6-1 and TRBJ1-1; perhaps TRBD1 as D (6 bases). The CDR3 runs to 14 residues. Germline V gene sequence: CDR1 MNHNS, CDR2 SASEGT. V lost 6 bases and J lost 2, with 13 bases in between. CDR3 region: CASSPRGGNTEAFF. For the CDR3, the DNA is TGTGCCAGCAGCCCCAGGGGTGGTAACACTGAAGCTTTCTTT.

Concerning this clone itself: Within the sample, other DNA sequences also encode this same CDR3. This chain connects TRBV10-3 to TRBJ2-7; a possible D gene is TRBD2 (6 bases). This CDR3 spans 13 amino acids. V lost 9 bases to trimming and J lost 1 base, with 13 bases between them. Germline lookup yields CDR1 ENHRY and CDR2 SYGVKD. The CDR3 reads CAISGSPSYEQYF. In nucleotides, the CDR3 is TGTGCCATTTCCGGGAGCCCGTCCTACGAGCAGTACTTC.

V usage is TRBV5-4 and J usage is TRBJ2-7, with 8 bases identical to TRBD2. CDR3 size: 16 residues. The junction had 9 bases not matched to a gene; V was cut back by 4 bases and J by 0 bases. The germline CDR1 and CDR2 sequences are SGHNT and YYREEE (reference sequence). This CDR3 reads CASSPRLSGSSYEQYF. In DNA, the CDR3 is TGTGCCAGCAGCCCCCGGCTGAGCGGGAGCTCCTACGAGCAGTACTTC.

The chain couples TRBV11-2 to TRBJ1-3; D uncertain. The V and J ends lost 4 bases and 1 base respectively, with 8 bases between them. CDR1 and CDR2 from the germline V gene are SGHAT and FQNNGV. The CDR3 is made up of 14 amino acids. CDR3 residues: CASSSLGSGNTIYF. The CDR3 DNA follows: TGTGCCAGCAGCTCGTTAGGGTCTGGAAACACCATATATTTT.

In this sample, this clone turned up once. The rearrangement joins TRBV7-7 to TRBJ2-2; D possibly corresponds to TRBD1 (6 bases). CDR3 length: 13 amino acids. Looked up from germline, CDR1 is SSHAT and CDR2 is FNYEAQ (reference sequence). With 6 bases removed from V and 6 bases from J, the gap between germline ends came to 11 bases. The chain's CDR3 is CASSPGVAGELFF. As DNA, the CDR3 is TGTGCCAGCAGTCCAGGGGTAGCCGGGGAGCTGTTTTTT. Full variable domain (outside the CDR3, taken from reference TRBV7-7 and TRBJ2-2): GAGVSQSPRYKVTKRGQDVTLRCDPISSHATLYWYQQALGQGPEFLTYFNYEAQPDKSGLPSDRFSAERPEGSISTLTIQRTEQRDSAMYRCASSPGVAGELFFGEGSRLTVL.

CDR3 in DNA: TGTGCCAGCAGTTATCAGGGGCGCGGTGAAAAACTGTTTTTT. Translation gives CASSYQGRGEKLFF. The rearrangement joins TRBV6-5 to TRBJ1-4, with D possibly being TRBD1 (6 bases). Germline CDR1 MNHEY, CDR2 SVGAGI. This CDR3 is 14 amino acids long. Between the trimmed V and J ends, which lost 3 bases and 7 bases, there was a span of 12 bases.

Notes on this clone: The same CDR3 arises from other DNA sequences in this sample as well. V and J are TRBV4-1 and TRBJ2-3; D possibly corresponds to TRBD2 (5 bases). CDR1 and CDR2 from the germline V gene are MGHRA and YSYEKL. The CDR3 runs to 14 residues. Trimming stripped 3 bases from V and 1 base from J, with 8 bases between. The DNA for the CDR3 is TGCGCCAGCAGCCACCCCGGGGGCACAGATACGCAGTATTTT. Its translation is CASSHPGGTDTQYF.

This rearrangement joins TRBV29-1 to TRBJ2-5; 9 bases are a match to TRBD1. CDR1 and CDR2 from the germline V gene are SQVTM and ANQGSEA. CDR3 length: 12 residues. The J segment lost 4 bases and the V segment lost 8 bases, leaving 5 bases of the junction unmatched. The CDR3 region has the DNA TGCAGCCCCAGGACAGGGGCAGAGACCCAGTACTTC. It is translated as CSPRTGAETQYF.

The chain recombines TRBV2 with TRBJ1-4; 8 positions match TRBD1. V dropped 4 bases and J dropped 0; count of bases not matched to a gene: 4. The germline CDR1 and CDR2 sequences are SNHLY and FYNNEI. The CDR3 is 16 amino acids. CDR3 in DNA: TGTGCCAGCAGTGCTCAGGGGGCAGCAACTAATGAAAAACTGTTTTTT. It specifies CASSAQGAATNEKLFF. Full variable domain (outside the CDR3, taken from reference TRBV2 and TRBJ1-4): EPEVTQTPSHQVTQMGQEVILRCVPISNHLYFYWYRQILGQKVEFLVSFYNNEISEKSEIFDDQFSVERPDGSNFTLKIRSTKLEDSAMYFCASSAQGAATNEKLFFGSGTQLSVL.

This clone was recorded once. The CDR3 DNA is TGCAGTGCGAGACTACGGGGGACCCAGTACTTC. It translates to CSARLRGTQYF. This chain links TRBV20-1 with TRBJ2-5, with D perhaps matching TRBD2 (5 bases). The CDR3 is 11 amino acids. Germline assignment: CDR1 DFQATT and CDR2 SNEGSKA (reference sequence). Deletions cut 6 bases from V and 7 bases from J, with 12 bases between.

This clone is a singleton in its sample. In DNA, the CDR3 is TGTGCCAGCAGCTCCCAATCTGGCTACGAGCAGTACTTC. Its translation: CASSSQSGYEQYF. The genes are TRBV6-4 and TRBJ2-7, with D uncertain. Germline-derived CDR1 and CDR2 are MRHNA and SNTAGT. This CDR3 has 13 amino acids. V shed 6 bases and J shed 3 bases, with 12 bases lying between them.

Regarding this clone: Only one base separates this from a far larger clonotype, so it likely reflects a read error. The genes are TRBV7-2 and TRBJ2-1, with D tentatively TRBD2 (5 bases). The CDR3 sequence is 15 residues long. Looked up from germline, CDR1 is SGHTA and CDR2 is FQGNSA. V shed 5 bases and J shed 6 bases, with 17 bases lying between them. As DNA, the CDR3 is TGTGCCAGCAGCCACCCTCTTCGGGATTCCAATGAGCAGTTCTTC. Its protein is CASSHPLRDSNEQFF.